This T cell receptor beta chain is from a study of blood T cell repertoires in COVID-19. Study at large: From the United States, Italy and Spain came samples of acute and convalescent COVID-19.

Data came from immunoSEQ multiplex PCR; TCRdb stores just in-frame clones and leaves some out. The table includes 300,000 to 350,000 clones, 90% to 95% detected once. The study assigned cohorts using participant-reported clinical history. Those designated as exposed participants met a COVID-19 case within 2 weeks before study entry. The CDR3 has 15 residues. V gave up 1 base and J gave up 4 bases; unmatched junction bases: 5. Germline loops: CDR1 MNHEY, CDR2 SVGAGI. Input material: PBMCs or T cells enriched from blood (not recorded which). The chain joins TRBV6-5 to TRBJ1-2, with 8 bases aligning to TRBD1. This receptor was identified in a woman in her thirties who had been exposed to COVID-19. This CDR3 reads CASSYYGQGVYGYTF. The CDR3, as DNA: TGTGCCAGCAGTTACTACGGACAGGGCGTCTATGGCTACACCTTC.